The clone carrying this TCR beta chain has only a few counts. Its specificity is unknown. The data originate from a study of T-cell reconstitution after alpha-beta-depleted transplantation in children. Study-level results: From surviving recipient T cells and thymic progenitors came the high day-60 TCRbeta diversity observed in some patients. T-cell numbers and diversity one year post-transplant derived largely from freshly generated T cells. Several hundred expanded graft clones reportedly were the source of alpha-beta T cells about two months after transplant.

The germline V gene has CDR1 SQVTM and CDR2 ANQGSEA. The CDR3 sequence is 15 residues long. J was trimmed by 1 base and V by 6 bases; bases with no gene match: 8. Unique molecular identifiers were built into the TCRbeta library. TCRdb passed the PCR reads through MiXCR, listing each CDR3 protein once. Of roughly 350,000 distinct CDR3 sequences listed, around 15% are singletons. This clonotype was sampled from a male patient aged 2 to 10 who had a stem cell transplant for acute lymphoblastic leukemia, so the T cells may come from the graft donor. This rearrangement joins TRBV29-1 to TRBJ2-1; 8 bases align to TRBD2. The sample here was PBMCs, mostly from graft donor cells, taken 360 days after TCRalphabeta/CD19-depleted stem cell transplant. The DNA for the CDR3 is TGCAGCGTGGGAGCGGGAGTGTTGTCCTACAATGAGCAGTTCTTC. Protein product: CSVGAGVLSYNEQFF.